These 15 T cell receptor beta chains were all obtained from the same sample, sequenced in a study of blood T cell repertoires in COVID-19. The repertoire was sequenced with immunoSEQ multiplex PCR; TCRdb's copy has only in-frame clones and lacks some. The sample lists 30,000 to 45,000 clones, about 87% occurring once. Sequenced input: peripheral blood. Receptors originate from a human donor in a cohort sampled during active COVID-19.

This sequence joins TRBV19 and TRBJ2-2; the match to TRBD2 covers 8 bases. The CDR3 runs to 15 residues. Germline lookup yields CDR1 LNHDA and CDR2 SQIVND (reference sequence). V gave up 4 bases and J gave up 6 bases; unmatched junction bases: 7. The CDR3 loop reads CASSTRTSPAGELFF. The CDR3 DNA follows: TGTGCCAGTAGTACCCGGACTAGCCCGGCCGGGGAGCTGTTTTTT.

This chain links TRBV6-5 with TRBJ2-1; 7 bases are a match to TRBD2. V shed 2 bases, J shed 5 bases, and the junction held 0 bases outside the gene matches. In germline, CDR1 is MNHEY, CDR2 SVGAGI. The CDR3 loop spans 13 amino acids. CDR3 residues: CASSYGGDNEQFF. The CDR3, as DNA: TGTGCCAGCAGTTACGGGGGGGACAATGAGCAGTTCTTC.

This chain connects TRBV27 to TRBJ1-5, with D possibly matching TRBD1 (5 bases). Trimming took 2 bases from V and 3 from J, leaving 11 bases between them. Germline CDR1 MNHEY, CDR2 SMNVEV (reference sequence). The CDR3 is 15 amino acids. The CDR3 bases are TGTGCCAGCAGTTTACGAAGGGGCTACAATCAGCCCCAGCATTTT. Residues: CASSLRRGYNQPQHF.

The rearrangement joins TRBV4-1 to TRBJ2-7; the match to TRBD2 covers 9 bases. The ends lost 1 base at V and 4 bases at J; junction bases unmatched: 8. The CDR3 consists of 16 residues. From germline, CDR1 is MGHRA and CDR2 YSYEKL. CDR3 loop: CASSQGGGRAEYEQYF. CDR3 DNA sequence: TGCGCCAGCAGCCAAGGAGGCGGGAGGGCCGAGTACGAGCAGTACTTC.

V gene TRBV9 combines with J gene TRBJ1-2; 9 bases agree with TRBD1. Germline assignment: CDR1 SGDLS and CDR2 YYNGEE. This CDR3 comprises 15 residues. Trimming removed 4 bases from V and 4 bases from J; junction bases left unmatched: 8. CDR3 nucleotide sequence: TGTGCCAGCAGCTCCGACAGGGGGTTGATCTATGGCTACACCTTC. Protein sequence: CASSSDRGLIYGYTF.

This rearrangement joins TRBV14 to TRBJ2-2, with TRBD1 matching 9 bases. This CDR3 is built from 16 residues. Looked up from germline, CDR1 is SGHDN and CDR2 is FVKESK. J was trimmed by 2 bases and V by 6 bases; bases with no gene match: 7. The DNA for the CDR3 is TGTGCCAGCAGACTAACAGGGGGCCTTAACACCGGGGAGCTGTTTTTT. Its translation: CASRLTGGLNTGELFF.

The table lists this clone with a few counts. This chain connects TRBV27 to TRBJ1-2; TRBD1 agrees at 7 bases. Germline V gene data show CDR1 as MNHEY and CDR2 as SMNVEV (reference sequence). Trimming took 4 bases from V and 5 from J; bases not matched to a gene: 7. This CDR3 comprises 14 residues. Here the CDR3 reads CASSYRTGPYGYTF. CDR3 DNA: TGTGCCAGCAGTTACCGGACAGGCCCATATGGCTACACCTTC.

This clone was seen a few times. The chain links TRBV27 to TRBJ2-7, with no clear D. The CDR3 sequence is 15 residues long. CDR1 and CDR2 from the germline V gene are MNHEY and SMNVEV (reference sequence). The V end was cut by 6 bases, the J end by 2 bases, with 17 bases between. The DNA of the CDR3 is TGTGCCAGCAGCCCGCTCTTGACTTCCACCTACGAGCAGTACTTC. Translated: CASSPLLTSTYEQYF.

This CDR3 is CASFRTGELFF. CDR3 in DNA: TGTGCCAGCTTCCGCACCGGGGAGCTGTTTTTT. V gene TRBV18 combines with J gene TRBJ2-2; D is uncertain. The V and J ends lost 7 bases and 4 bases respectively, with 4 bases between them. The germline gives CDR1 KGHSH, CDR2 LQKENI. The length of the CDR3 is 11 residues.

V usage is TRBV7-9 and J usage is TRBJ1-6, with 7 bases that match TRBD1. The CDR3 consists of 17 residues. Per germline, CDR1 SEHNR and CDR2 FQNEAQ (reference sequence). V gave up 0 bases and J gave up 0 bases; unmatched junction bases: 2. This CDR3 reads CASSLAGDSSYNSPLHF. In nucleotides, the CDR3 is TGTGCCAGCAGCTTAGCAGGGGACAGCTCCTATAATTCACCCCTCCACTTT.

The J gene is TRBJ1-1, the V gene TRBV4-2; D is uncertain. This CDR3 comprises 12 residues. V was cut by 4 bases and J by 5 bases, with 8 bases left in between. CDR1 and CDR2 (germline): LGHNA, YNFKEQ. The CDR3 reads CASSPGGTEAFF. As DNA, the CDR3 is TGTGCCAGCAGCCCCGGAGGTACTGAAGCTTTCTTT.

This clone was found once. The rearrangement joins TRBV11-3 to TRBJ2-3; 10 positions agree with TRBD2. The CDR3 totals 17 residues. Germline V gene data show CDR1 as SGHNT and CDR2 as YENEEA. V was clipped by 3 bases and J by 0 bases; unmatched bases: 6. CDR3: CASSFRTSGTSTDTQYF. The CDR3, as DNA: TGTGCCAGCAGCTTCAGGACTAGCGGAACTAGCACAGATACGCAGTATTTT.

This clone was observed a few times. J is TRBJ2-6 and V is TRBV4-2; TRBD1 might be the D (6 bases). Germline assignment: CDR1 LGHNA and CDR2 YNFKEQ. The CDR3 totals 19 residues. Trimming took off 2 bases at V and 0 bases at J, with 17 bases between the two ends. The CDR3 loop reads CASSQYNSRGVSGANVLTF. The CDR3 nucleotides read TGTGCCAGCAGCCAATATAATTCCAGGGGAGTCTCTGGGGCCAACGTCCTGACTTTC.

The CDR3 sequence is CASSNRDRGSNTEAFF. CDR3 bases: TGTGCCAGTAGTAACCGGGACAGGGGCTCGAACACTGAAGCTTTCTTT. This chain uses TRBV19 with TRBJ1-1; 10 bases line up with TRBD1. V gave up 4 bases and J gave up 1 base; unmatched junction bases: 6. CDR1 is LNHDA, CDR2 SQIVND, per germline (reference sequence). The CDR3 covers 16 residues.

CDR3 bases: TGTGCCAGCAGCTTAGTAGCCGAGATTTCTGAAGCTTTCTTT. Its protein is CASSLVAEISEAFF. The chain joins TRBV7-2 to TRBJ1-1, with D hard to call. CDR3 size: 14 residues. Germline CDR1 and CDR2: SGHTA and FQGNSA. Trimming took off 1 base at V and 6 bases at J, with 12 bases between the two ends.